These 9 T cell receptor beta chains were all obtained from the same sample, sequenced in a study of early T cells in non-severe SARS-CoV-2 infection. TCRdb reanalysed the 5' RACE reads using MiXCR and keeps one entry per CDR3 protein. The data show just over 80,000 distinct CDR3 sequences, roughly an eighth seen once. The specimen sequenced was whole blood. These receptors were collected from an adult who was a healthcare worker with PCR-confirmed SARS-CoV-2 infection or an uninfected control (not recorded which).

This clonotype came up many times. The CDR3 DNA follows: TGCAGTGCTTCCGGGGGGACGGACGAGCAGTACTTC. Amino acids: CSASGGTDEQYF. This chain joins TRBV20-1 and TRBJ2-7; 7 nucleotides line up with TRBD2. CDR1 and CDR2 from the germline V gene are DFQATT and SNEGSKA (reference sequence). The CDR3 covers 12 residues. Trimming at V came to 5 bases and at J to 5 bases, leaving 6 bases not matched to a gene.

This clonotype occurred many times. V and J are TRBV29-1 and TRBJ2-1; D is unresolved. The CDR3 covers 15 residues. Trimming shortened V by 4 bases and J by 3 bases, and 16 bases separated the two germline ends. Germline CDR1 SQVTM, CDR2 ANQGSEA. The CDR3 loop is CSVARLFSVYNEQFF. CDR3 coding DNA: TGCAGCGTTGCCAGACTTTTTTCCGTCTACAATGAGCAGTTCTTC.

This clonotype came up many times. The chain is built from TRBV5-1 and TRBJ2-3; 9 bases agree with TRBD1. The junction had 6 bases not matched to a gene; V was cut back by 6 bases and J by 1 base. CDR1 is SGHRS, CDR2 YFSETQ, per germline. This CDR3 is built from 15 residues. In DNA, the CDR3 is TGCGCCAGCAAGGGACAGGGCCTCCGCACAGATACGCAGTATTTT. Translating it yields CASKGQGLRTDTQYF.

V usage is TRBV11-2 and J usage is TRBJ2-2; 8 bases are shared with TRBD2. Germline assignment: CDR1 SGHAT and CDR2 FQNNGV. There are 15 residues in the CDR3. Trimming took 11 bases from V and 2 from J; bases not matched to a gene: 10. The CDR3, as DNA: TGTGCCGCGGGGGCTAGCGGGTCCAACACCGGGGAGCTGTTTTTT. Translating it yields CAAGASGSNTGELFF.

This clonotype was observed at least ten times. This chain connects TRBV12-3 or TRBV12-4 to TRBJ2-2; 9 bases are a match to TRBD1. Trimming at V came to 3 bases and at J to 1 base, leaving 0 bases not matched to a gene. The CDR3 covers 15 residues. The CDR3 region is CASSLTGGNTGELFF. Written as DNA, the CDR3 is TGTGCCAGCAGTTTGACAGGGGGGAACACCGGGGAGCTGTTTTTT.

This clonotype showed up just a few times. The DNA for the CDR3 is TGTGCCTGGAGTGTACTGTGGGACCTCCAAGAGACCCAGTACTTC. This translates into CAWSVLWDLQETQYF. V usage is TRBV30 and J usage is TRBJ2-5, with D perhaps TRBD1 or TRBD2 (5 bases each). The CDR3 consists of 15 residues. CDR1 and CDR2 (germline): GTSNPN, SVGIG (reference sequence). V was cut by 0 bases and J by 1 base, with 12 bases left in between.

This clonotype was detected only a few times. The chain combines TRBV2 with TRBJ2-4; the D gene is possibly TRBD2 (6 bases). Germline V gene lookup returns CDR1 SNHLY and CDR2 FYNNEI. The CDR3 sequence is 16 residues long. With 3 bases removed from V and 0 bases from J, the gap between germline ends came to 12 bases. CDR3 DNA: TGTGCCAGCAGTGACGGTCTGCGGGGAGCCAAAAACATTCAGTACTTC. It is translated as CASSDGLRGAKNIQYF.

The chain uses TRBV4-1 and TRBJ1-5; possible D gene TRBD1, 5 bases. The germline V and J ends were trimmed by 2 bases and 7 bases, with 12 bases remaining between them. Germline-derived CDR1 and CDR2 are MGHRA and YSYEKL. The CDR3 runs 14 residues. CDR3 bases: TGCGCCAGCAGCCAAACCCCCAGGGCGCAGCCCCAGCATTTT. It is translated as CASSQTPRAQPQHF.

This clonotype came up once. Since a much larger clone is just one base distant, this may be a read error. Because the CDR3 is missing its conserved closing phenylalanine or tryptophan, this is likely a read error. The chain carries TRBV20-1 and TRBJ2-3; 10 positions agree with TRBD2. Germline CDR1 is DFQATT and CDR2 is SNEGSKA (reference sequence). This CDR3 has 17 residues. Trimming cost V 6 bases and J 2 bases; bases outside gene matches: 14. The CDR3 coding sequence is TGCAGTGCGGAGGCCCCCCTAGCGGGGGCCTTCACAGATACGCAGTATTTA. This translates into CSAEAPLAGAFTDTQYL.